These 4 T cell receptor beta chains were all obtained from the same sample, sequenced in a study of T cell responses to AZD1222 COVID-19 vaccine listed by TCRdb under 2021. The receptor library was made with the immunoSEQ multiplex PCR assay. In its TCRdb copy, this immuneACCESS table keeps in-frame sequences only and misses some clones. Where compared with another copy, unresolved V genes explain less than half of these, and the others have no known cause. Recorded for this sample are roughly 150,000 clones; more than 90% of them occurred a single time. The top ten clonotypes cover about 1.6% of the sample. The intended sense of this specimen's time point label: about 28 days (+/-7) after the second vaccine dose. Sequenced material: peripheral blood, taken 28 days after the second AZD1222 dose. The receptors come from an adult who received the AZD1222 COVID-19 vaccine.

The count of this clone is one. This rearrangement joins TRBV27 to TRBJ2-1, with D uncertain. Germline lookup yields CDR1 MNHEY and CDR2 SMNVEV (reference sequence). V lost 5 bases and J lost 9, with 5 bases in between. The CDR3 is made up of 10 amino acids. In nucleotides, the CDR3 is TGTGCCAGCAGTCATCTTGAGCAGTTCTTC. Its translation is CASSHLEQFF.

The V and J genes are TRBV7-9 and TRBJ2-3, with D uncertain. Trimming stripped 5 bases from V and 5 bases from J, with 20 bases between. This CDR3 comprises 16 residues. Per germline, CDR1 SEHNR and CDR2 FQNEAQ (reference sequence). CDR3 coding DNA: TGTGCCAGCAGCCTATCCATTGGGCGCTGGAGAGATACGCAGTATTTT. Its protein product is CASSLSIGRWRDTQYF. Full variable domain (rest looked up from reference TRBV7-9 and TRBJ2-3): DTGVSQNPRHKITKRGQNVTFRCDPISEHNRLYWYRQTLGQGPEFLTYFQNEAQLEKSRLLSDRFSAERPKGSFSTLEIQRTEQGDSAMYLCASSLSIGRWRDTQYFGPGTRLTVL.

This clone came up once. The chain is built from TRBV30 and TRBJ1-2, with no clear D. Germline-derived CDR1 and CDR2 are GTSNPN and SVGIG (reference sequence). The CDR3 loop spans 13 amino acids. Trimming shortened V by 0 bases and J by 6 bases, and 11 bases separated the two germline ends. The CDR3 DNA is TGTGCCTGGAGTGTATTTAATCTCGATGGCTACACCTTC. Its protein is CAWSVFNLDGYTF.

This chain connects TRBV28 to TRBJ1-2; D is unresolved. The V gene lost 8 bases and the J gene lost 8 bases, with 9 bases spanning the gap. Germline V lookup: CDR1 MDHEN, CDR2 SYDVKM. CDR3 length: 10 residues. CDR3 in amino acids: CASADSGYTF. The CDR3 DNA is TGTGCCAGCGCAGATTCCGGCTACACCTTC.